This T cell receptor (beta chain) derives from a study of T cells in Graves' hyperthyroidism and ophthalmopathy (dated by TCRdb to the late 2010s). Broadly, across the study: Peripheral blood was collected at initial diagnosis, before any treatment. An independent validation cohort of some 18 hyperthyroidism patients and over 15 patients who later progressed to ophthalmopathy tested prospective prediction of ophthalmopathy. The paper describes TCR Vbeta CDR3 sequencing of roughly 130 peripheral blood samples, made up of roughly 40 ophthalmopathy patients, around 73 hyperthyroidism patients and 17 progressor patients. The roughly 90 discovery patients were divided at random into training and test sets in a 7:3 ratio. The study also compared thyroid tissue and blood T-cell repertoires from roughly six Graves' hyperthyroidism patients. To identify distinguishing TCR V-J signatures, a discovery cohort of around 98 patients was used, comprising 43 with Graves' ophthalmopathy and approximately 57 with stable Graves' hyperthyroidism. Once sampling was done, hyperthyroidism patients were given methimazole at a starting dose of 30 mg daily, whereas ophthalmopathy patients were given high-dose intravenous methylprednisolone.

Points the paper makes about the study in general: A 13 V-J signature model separated ophthalmopathy from stable hyperthyroidism, with around 90% sensitivity and 81.08% specificity in cross-validation and 80%/75% in testing. No statistical method was used to set the sample size in advance, and investigators knew the group allocation. In validation, the model predicted progression to ophthalmopathy with 55% to 71% sensitivity and roughly 72% specificity, a median of around six months before onset. Most expanded thyroid clonotypes (frequency above 0.001) were also detected in blood, a finding suggesting that blood repertoires may reflect thyroid immune responses.

Ophthalmopathy patients had moderately to severely active disease, with a Clinical Activity Score of 3 or more, a NOSPECS grade of 4 or more, and a disease duration of less than 3 months. Exclusion was applied to patients with uncontrolled infections, other autoimmune diseases, pregnancy or lactation. Diagnoses were based on clinical symptoms, serum thyroxine and TRAb, thyroid ultrasound and orbital computed tomography. PBMCs were isolated from approximately 10 ml of fresh peripheral blood by Ficoll-Paque density gradient centrifugation. Trizol reagent was used to extract total RNA, and RNA quality was then checked on an Agilent 2100 Bioanalyzer. Amplification of TCR beta CDR3 regions was carried out from RNA transcripts. The TCR CDR3 was subjected to a first round of RT-PCR using the HTBI primer set and the Qiagen OneStep RT-PCR kit. The libraries were constructed in a second round of multiplex PCR and then size-selected and purified. Sequencing of the libraries was done on an Illumina HiSeq2000 using paired-end 100 bp reads. Under the source paper's analysis protocol: SOAPnuke was used to process the raw data, with reads discarded if the reads contained adapters or uncalled bases, had a mean Phred below 15, or lacked an exact constant-primer or identifier match. High-quality paired reads were merged using COPE v1.2.5, and each unique nucleotide sequence was defined as a clonotype. MiTCR v1.1 was used to align the clonotypes against IMGT TRBV, TRBD and TRBJ reference segments. The analysis included only V-J combinations with a frequency above 0.0001, which together covered more than 99% of the repertoires. The TCS score was defined as F50 (clonal expansion) divided by E x V (chaos), with BLOSUM62-based TCRdist calculated between CDR3 peptides within each V-J. Welch's t-statistics and random forest reduced fewer than 550 V-J features to roughly 13, which were used in a naive Bayes classifier (R e1071). TCRdb reprocessing: public reads trimmed at Q25 with fastp, clones called with MiXCR, in-frame beta chains kept. Rows matching on CDR3 protein sequence are summarized as one entry with the most common DNA and genes. None of the V and J calls come from the authors' own analysis; TCRdb made them. Present in this sample are about 600,000 distinct CDR3 sequences, approximately 15% of which were seen just once. The top ten clonotypes cover roughly 3.4% of the sample.

Between the V and J ends, shortened by 8 bases and 5 bases respectively, the junction contains 14 bases. CDR1 and CDR2 are drawn from the germline V gene: MGHDK, SYGVNS. The CDR3, from cysteine to phenylalanine, totals 13 residues. Of the read, only the CDR3 DNA is kept; its 39 bases are in frame from base 1. Note on this clonotype: Its antigen remains undetermined. Base qualities were left out, and no much larger clone turns up one base away.

Sequenced material: blood. Here the chain combines TRBV25-1 and TRBJ2-3; matching of 6 bases hints at TRBD2 as the D gene. This receptor was taken from a woman between 40 and 55 years old with Graves' ophthalmopathy. The DNA sequence is given as TGTGCCAGCGACGTTCTCGGGGGAGATACGCAGTATTTT. Its product reads: CASDVLGGDTQYF.